A selection of T cell receptor beta chains follows, all from one sample in a study of T cell changes during pregnancy in multiple sclerosis. Profiled with immunoSEQ multiplex PCR; TCRdb holds only in-frame clones, not every one. The sample comprises about 46,000 clones, roughly 92% of which are singletons, and 0.39% rests with the top ten. Sequencing was performed on CD4+ T cells from peripheral blood mononuclear cells, taken after pregnancy. All receptors derive from a female donor with multiple sclerosis, enrolled in a pregnancy study. CDR3s include the opening cysteine and the closing phenylalanine or tryptophan. A D gene is named only where the DNA matches it firmly. Expanded clones are given a class, and other clones once, few, many or no size at all.

J gene: TRBJ2-7; clone size: -; V gene: TRBV6-6; D gene: -; CDR3 protein: CASSYTGAYEQYF; CDR3 DNA: TGTGCCAGCAGTTACACAGGAGCCTACGAGCAGTACTTC
J gene: TRBJ2-7; clone size: -; V gene: TRBV7-3; D gene: TRBD2; CDR3 protein: CASSYRTSGREQYF; CDR3 DNA: TGTGCCAGCAGCTATCGGACTAGCGGGAGGGAGCAGTACTTC
J gene: TRBJ2-7; clone size: -; V gene: TRBV6-5; D gene: -; CDR3 protein: CASSRGGAGEQYF; CDR3 DNA: TGTGCCAGCAGTAGGGGGGGGGCAGGTGAGCAGTACTTC
J gene: TRBJ1-5; clone size: -; V gene: TRBV18; D gene: TRBD1; CDR3 protein: CASAGTGADSNQPQHF; CDR3 DNA: TGTGCCAGCGCAGGAACAGGGGCGGATAGCAATCAGCCCCAGCATTTT
J gene: TRBJ2-3; clone size: -; V gene: TRBV6-6; D gene: -; CDR3 protein: CASSYDFRTDTQYF; CDR3 DNA: TGTGCCAGCAGTTACGACTTCCGAACAGATACGCAGTATTTT
J gene: TRBJ2-7; clone size: -; V gene: TRBV10-1; D gene: -; CDR3 protein: CASSEQALFHEQYF; CDR3 DNA: TGCGCCAGCAGTGAGCAGGCGCTTTTTCACGAGCAGTACTTC
J gene: TRBJ1-4; clone size: -; V gene: TRBV4-1; D gene: TRBD1; CDR3 protein: CASSQTQGFNEKLFF; CDR3 DNA: TGCGCCAGCAGCCAAACACAGGGGTTTAATGAAAAACTGTTTTTT
J gene: TRBJ1-1; clone size: -; V gene: TRBV30; D gene: TRBD1; CDR3 protein: CAWGTGTGRNTEAFF; CDR3 DNA: TGTGCCTGGGGGACCGGGACAGGGCGGAACACTGAAGCTTTCTTT
J gene: TRBJ2-1; clone size: -; V gene: TRBV28; D gene: TRBD2; CDR3 protein: CASKHPAGGYNEQFF; CDR3 DNA: TGTGCCAGCAAGCATCCAGCGGGAGGGTACAATGAGCAGTTCTTC
J gene: TRBJ2-7; clone size: -; V gene: TRBV5-1; D gene: TRBD2; CDR3 protein: CASSKGLAAYEQYF; CDR3 DNA: TGCGCCAGCAGCAAGGGACTAGCGGCCTACGAGCAGTACTTC
J gene: TRBJ1-1; clone size: few; V gene: TRBV30; D gene: TRBD1; CDR3 protein: CAWSQFRQGSTEAFF; CDR3 DNA: TGTGCCTGGAGTCAGTTTCGACAGGGGAGCACTGAAGCTTTCTTT
J gene: TRBJ2-7; clone size: -; V gene: TRBV27; D gene: -; CDR3 protein: CASRQGPYEQYF; CDR3 DNA: TGTGCCTCCCGGCAGGGGCCCTACGAGCAGTACTTC
J gene: TRBJ1-2; clone size: -; V gene: TRBV14; D gene: TRBD1; CDR3 protein: CASSQDLTGNTNYGYTF; CDR3 DNA: TGTGCCAGCAGCCAAGATCTGACAGGGAATACTAACTATGGCTACACCTTC
J gene: TRBJ2-1; clone size: -; V gene: TRBV11-3; D gene: -; CDR3 protein: CASSLEGDNEQFF; CDR3 DNA: TGTGCCAGCAGCTTAGAAGGGGACAATGAGCAGTTCTTC
J gene: TRBJ1-1; clone size: -; V gene: TRBV5-1; D gene: -; CDR3 protein: CASSLAGGGNTEAFF; CDR3 DNA: TGCGCCAGCAGCTTGGCCGGGGGAGGGAACACTGAAGCTTTCTTT
J gene: TRBJ2-5; clone size: -; V gene: TRBV2; D gene: TRBD2; CDR3 protein: CASSGTSGRAKTQYF; CDR3 DNA: TGTGCCAGCAGCGGCACTAGCGGGAGGGCGAAGACCCAGTACTTC
J gene: TRBJ1-6; clone size: -; V gene: TRBV19; D gene: TRBD1; CDR3 protein: CASSIYHGTEDSPLHF; CDR3 DNA: TGTGCCAGTAGTATTTACCACGGGACAGAGGATTCACCCCTCCACTTT
J gene: TRBJ2-1; clone size: -; V gene: TRBV11-2; D gene: -; CDR3 protein: CASSLDQSSGYNEQFF; CDR3 DNA: TGTGCCAGCAGCTTAGATCAGAGTAGCGGTTACAATGAGCAGTTCTTC
J gene: TRBJ2-4; clone size: -; V gene: TRBV6-5; D gene: -; CDR3 protein: CASSKTSGEKNIQYF; CDR3 DNA: TGTGCCAGCAGTAAAACCTCAGGGGAAAAAAACATTCAGTACTTC
J gene: TRBJ1-4; clone size: -; V gene: TRBV5-1; D gene: -; CDR3 protein: CASSVAGADNEKLFF; CDR3 DNA: TGCGCCAGCAGCGTGGCAGGGGCCGATAATGAAAAACTGTTTTTT
J gene: TRBJ1-1; clone size: -; V gene: TRBV28; D gene: -; CDR3 protein: CASSLSGFRTEAFF; CDR3 DNA: TGTGCCAGCAGTTTATCGGGGTTCCGAACTGAAGCTTTCTTT
J gene: TRBJ2-3; clone size: -; V gene: TRBV2; D gene: -; CDR3 protein: CASSVERKSTDTQYF; CDR3 DNA: TGTGCCAGCAGTGTGGAGCGGAAATCCACAGATACGCAGTATTTT
J gene: TRBJ2-1; clone size: -; V gene: TRBV27; D gene: -; CDR3 protein: CATYKPGGITDEQFF; CDR3 DNA: TGTGCCACCTACAAACCCGGGGGTATTACCGATGAGCAGTTCTTC
J gene: TRBJ1-2; clone size: few; V gene: TRBV2; D gene: -; CDR3 protein: CASSPRGSSYGYTF; CDR3 DNA: TGTGCCAGCAGTCCCCGGGGATCATCCTATGGCTACACCTTC